Shown below are 23 T cell receptor beta chains from a single sample sequenced in a study of identical twins. Using its own MiXCR run on the 5' RACE reads, TCRdb lists one record per CDR3 protein. The table lists approximately 220,000 distinct CDR3 sequences, 7.5% of them singletons, with less than 2% in the top ten. Another study also made use of these data, one on yellow fever vaccine responses in identical twins.

The sample taken for sequencing was memory (CD45RO+) T cells sorted from blood. Source of these receptors: a woman between 18 and 30 years old in good health.

This clonotype was detected many times. The V gene is TRBV20-1, the J gene TRBJ2-1, with TRBD2 matching over 7 bases. V lost 0 bases and J lost 3; bases outside the gene matches: 5. CDR1 and CDR2 from the germline V gene are DFQATT and SNEGSKA (reference sequence). The CDR3 is 15 amino acids. Here the CDR3 reads CSARDLASGYNEQFF. The CDR3 region has the DNA TGCAGTGCTAGAGATCTGGCTAGCGGCTACAATGAGCAGTTCTTC.

V usage is TRBV3-1 and J usage is TRBJ1-5; possible D gene TRBD1, 6 bases. Per germline, CDR1 LGHDT and CDR2 YNNKEL (reference sequence). Trimming took 5 bases from V and 7 from J, leaving 12 bases between them. The length of the CDR3 is 13 residues. As DNA, the CDR3 is TGTGCCAGCAGCATACGGGGGGCCCAGCCCCAGCATTTT. As protein: CASSIRGAQPQHF. The full variable domain, its missing parts supplied by reference TRBV3-1 and TRBJ1-5, is DTAVSQTPKYLVTQMGNDKSIKCEQNLGHDTMYWYKQDSKKFLKIMFSYNNKELIINETVPNRFSPKSPDKAHLNLHINSLELGDSAVYFCASSIRGAQPQHFGDGTRLSIL.

This clonotype was counted a few times. This CDR3 is CASSLMTSGRYNEQFF. The CDR3 DNA is TGTGCCAGCAGCTTAATGACTAGCGGGAGGTACAATGAGCAGTTCTTC. The rearrangement uses TRBV7-2 and TRBJ2-1; 13 nucleotides align to TRBD2. CDR1 SGHTA and CDR2 FQGNSA come from the germline V gene. The CDR3 is 16 amino acids. Trimming cost V 2 bases and J 4 bases; bases outside gene matches: 2. Full variable domain (outside the CDR3, taken from reference TRBV7-2 and TRBJ2-1): GAGVSQSPSNKVTEKGKDVELRCDPISGHTALYWYRQSLGQGLEFLIYFQGNSAPDKSGLPSDRFSAERTGGSVSTLTIQRTQQEDSAVYLCASSLMTSGRYNEQFFGPGTRLTVL.

For this clonotype: Possible read error: a much larger clone is one base away. The V and J genes are TRBV11-2 and TRBJ2-7, with TRBD2 as a possible D gene (5 bases). Per germline, CDR1 SGHAT and CDR2 FQNNGV. The CDR3 length is 12 residues. CDR3 amino acids: CAGSLVAGEQYF. The CDR3 DNA reads TGTGCCGGCAGCTTAGTCGCGGGCGAGCAGTACTTC.

Ten or more counts support this clonotype. V is TRBV12-3 or TRBV12-4 and J is TRBJ2-5; D remains unclear. V shed 4 bases and J shed 0 bases, with 6 bases lying between them. There are 13 residues in the CDR3. CDR3: CASSYRNQETQYF. The CDR3 DNA sequence: TGTGCCAGCAGTTATAGGAACCAAGAGACCCAGTACTTC.

The chain uses TRBV24-1 and TRBJ2-2; TRBD2 agrees at 7 bases. Germline V gene data show CDR1 as KGHDR and CDR2 as SFDVKD. The CDR3 extends over 16 amino acids. Germline trimming cut 1 base from V and 3 bases from J; bases unmatched to any gene: 4. The CDR3 reads CATSDLGGGDTGELFF. CDR3 nucleotides: TGTGCCACCAGTGATTTAGGCGGGGGTGACACCGGGGAGCTGTTTTTT.

This clonotype came up many times. This chain links TRBV4-2 with TRBJ2-5, with 10 bases aligning to TRBD2. V gave up 0 bases and J gave up 5 bases; unmatched junction bases: 9. The CDR3 totals 17 residues. Germline lookup yields CDR1 LGHNA and CDR2 YNFKEQ. The CDR3 DNA follows: TGTGCCAGCAGCCAAGATATAGCGGGAGGTGTTTTGGAGACCCAGTACTTC. It codes for CASSQDIAGGVLETQYF.

This clonotype has ten or more counts. The chain uses TRBV12-3 or TRBV12-4 and TRBJ1-4, with 8 positions matching TRBD1. Unmatched junction bases numbered 9, after V lost 5 bases and J lost 7 bases. The CDR3 is 15 amino acids. The DNA for the CDR3 is TGTGCCAGCAGTCTAGATGGGACAGGTCCTGAAAAACTGTTTTTT. Translation gives CASSLDGTGPEKLFF.

This chain joins TRBV3-1 and TRBJ2-3; D call uncertain. The V and J ends lost 5 bases and 2 bases respectively, with 14 bases between them. The CDR3 totals 15 residues. CDR1 and CDR2 (germline): LGHDT, YNNKEL (reference sequence). The CDR3 DNA sequence: TGTGCCAGCAGCAAAAATCGGTCCCTCACAGATACGCAGTATTTT. Protein sequence: CASSKNRSLTDTQYF.

The genes are TRBV20-1 and TRBJ2-3, with D possibly being TRBD1 (6 bases). The germline CDR1 and CDR2 sequences are DFQATT and SNEGSKA (reference sequence). Deletions cut 5 bases from V and 8 bases from J, with 20 bases between. This CDR3 is 14 amino acids long. This CDR3 is CSALQTQGMGTQYF. In DNA form, the CDR3 reads TGCAGTGCTTTACAAACTCAGGGGATGGGTACGCAGTATTTT.

This clonotype came up many times. The chain has TRBV5-1 and TRBJ2-5; 9 bases match TRBD2. Germline V gives CDR1 SGHRS, CDR2 YFSETQ. The CDR3 is 16 amino acids. With V trimmed by 3 bases and J by 6 bases, 12 bases remained unmatched. CDR3 region: CASSSPLAGGLKTQYF. The CDR3 DNA follows: TGCGCCAGCAGCTCCCCCCTCGCGGGGGGGCTGAAGACCCAGTACTTC.

This clonotype came up a few times. V is TRBV5-1 and J is TRBJ2-1, with 7 bases aligning to TRBD2. The V segment lost 3 bases and the J segment 7 bases; nucleotides outside the gene matches: 7. Looked up from germline, CDR1 is SGHRS and CDR2 is YFSETQ. The CDR3 is 14 residues long. The CDR3 DNA follows: TGCGCCAGCAGCTCCCGACTAGCCCGGAATGAGCAGTTCTTC. This gives the protein CASSSRLARNEQFF. Full variable domain (remainder filled in from reference TRBV5-1 and TRBJ2-1): KAGVTQTPRYLIKTRGQQVTLSCSPISGHRSVSWYQQTPGQGLQFLFEYFSETQRNKGNFPGRFSGRQFSNSRSEMNVSTLELGDSALYLCASSSRLARNEQFFGPGTRLTVL.

This clonotype was counted ten times or more. V is TRBV7-6 and J is TRBJ1-6; D gene uncertain. The V end lost 4 bases, the J end lost 7 bases, and 14 bases lay between the germline ends. The CDR3 sequence is 15 residues long. CDR1 SGHVS and CDR2 FNYEAQ come from the germline V gene. The CDR3 bases are TGTGCCAGCAGCTCCAGTAGGCTGGGCAATTCACCCCTCCACTTT. Translation gives CASSSSRLGNSPLHF.

This clonotype was observed a few times. This chain joins TRBV28 and TRBJ1-6, with D tentatively TRBD1 (6 bases). Germline lookup yields CDR1 MDHEN and CDR2 SYDVKM. This CDR3 is 13 amino acids long. Trimming stripped 7 bases from V and 6 bases from J, with 10 bases between. CDR3 region: CASNSGANSPLHF. CDR3 in DNA: TGTGCCAGCAATTCAGGGGCTAATTCACCCCTCCACTTT.

DNA for the CDR3: TGTGCCAGCAGCCAGCCGACAGGCGGCAACACTGAAGCTTTCTTT. Its protein product is CASSQPTGGNTEAFF. V is TRBV12-1 and J is TRBJ1-1; the D segment call TRBD1 is taken from the table without a DNA check. TRBV12-1 is an annotated pseudogene. The CDR3 spans 15 residues.

This clonotype was seen a few times. J is TRBJ2-1 and V is TRBV4-3, with 8 positions matching TRBD1. The CDR3 covers 16 residues. The germline gives CDR1 LGHNA, CDR2 YSLEER. Trimming cost V 1 base and J 2 bases; bases outside gene matches: 4. This CDR3 reads CASSQGAGGAYNEQFF. For the CDR3, the DNA is TGCGCCAGCAGCCAAGGGGCAGGGGGCGCCTACAATGAGCAGTTCTTC.

Comment on this clonotype: It may be a read error: a sequence one base away is much more abundant. The chain employs TRBV6-5 and TRBJ2-1; D gene ambiguous. The CDR3 is 17 amino acids. The germline gives CDR1 MNHEY, CDR2 SVGAGI. The CDR3 DNA sequence: TGTGCCAGCAGTTACTCCCTCCCCTCGGGCACATACAGTGAGCAGTTCTTC. This encodes CASSYSLPSGTYSEQFF.

V gene TRBV2 combines with J gene TRBJ2-6, with 9 bases that match TRBD1. With 6 bases clipped from V and 1 base from J, the junction kept 7 bases outside the gene matches. Looked up from germline, CDR1 is SNHLY and CDR2 is FYNNEI. This CDR3 is built from 17 residues. CDR3 sequence (DNA): TGTGCCAGCAGGACCGGGACAGGGCAATCTGGGGCCAACGTCCTGACTTTC. The encoded protein is CASRTGTGQSGANVLTF.

At least ten counts were recorded for this clonotype. V is TRBV2 and J is TRBJ2-7; TRBD2 aligns across 7 bases. V shed 8 bases and J 2 bases; nucleotides not matched to a gene: 9. The CDR3 extends over 14 amino acids. CDR1 SNHLY and CDR2 FYNNEI come from the germline V gene. The CDR3 DNA is TGTGCCAGCCCACGGGGAGGGGTTCCCTACGAGCAGTACTTC. Its translation: CASPRGGVPYEQYF.

The chain joins TRBV7-8 to TRBJ1-6, with a tentative D call TRBD1 (6 bases). CDR3 length: 15 residues. The germline V gene encodes CDR1 SGHVS and CDR2 FQNEAQ. The V gene lost 5 bases and the J gene lost 5 bases, with 13 bases spanning the gap. CDR3 coding DNA: TGTGCCAGCAGCCAAGAGGACAGCCATAATTCACCCCTCCACTTT. Its translation: CASSQEDSHNSPLHF.

V gene TRBV18 combines with J gene TRBJ2-1; D is possibly TRBD1 or TRBD2 (5 bases each). The CDR3 length is 15 residues. V lost 0 bases and J 5 bases, leaving 11 bases between the germline ends. Germline V CDR1 and CDR2: KGHSH, LQKENI. CDR3 in amino acids: CASSPPLGENNEQFF. In DNA, the CDR3 is TGTGCCAGCTCACCACCTTTAGGGGAGAACAATGAGCAGTTCTTC. Full variable domain (missing parts from reference TRBV18 and TRBJ2-1): NAGVMQNPRHLVRRRGQEARLRCSPMKGHSHVYWYRQLPEEGLKFMVYLQKENIIDESGMPKERFSAEFPKEGPSILRIQQVVRGDSAAYFCASSPPLGENNEQFFGPGTRLTVL.

This clonotype has at least ten counts. The V call is TRBV7-2, the J call TRBJ2-7; weak D call: TRBD2 (5 bases). Between the trimmed V and J ends, which lost 6 bases and 7 bases, there was a span of 19 bases. Germline V gives CDR1 SGHTA, CDR2 FQGNSA. The length of the CDR3 is 14 residues. This CDR3 reads CASSSQRFSWEQYF. The CDR3 nucleotides are TGTGCCAGCAGTTCCCAGCGGTTTTCCTGGGAGCAGTACTTC. Full variable domain (remainder filled in from reference TRBV7-2 and TRBJ2-7): GAGVSQSPSNKVTEKGKDVELRCDPISGHTALYWYRQSLGQGLEFLIYFQGNSAPDKSGLPSDRFSAERTGGSVSTLTIQRTQQEDSAVYLCASSSQRFSWEQYFGPGTRLTVT.

The sample holds a few counts of this clonotype. The chain combines TRBV20-1 with TRBJ2-3; 9 bases align to TRBD2. CDR1 and CDR2 (germline): DFQATT, SNEGSKA (reference sequence). This CDR3 region has 14 residues. J gave up 6 bases and V 5 bases, and 9 bases lay outside the gene matches. CDR3 DNA sequence: TGCAGTGCTGGCATAGCGGGAGTTGCGGATACGCAGTATTTT. As protein: CSAGIAGVADTQYF.